The clone carrying this T cell receptor beta chain was picked up a small number of times. TCRdb recomputed calls from the RT-PCR reads with MiXCR, one row per CDR3 protein. This table has about 680,000 distinct CDR3 sequences, 13% to 15% appearing once. V was shortened by 4 bases and J by 3 bases, with 16 bases between the two germline ends. CDR1 is SGHRS, CDR2 YFSETQ, per germline. There are 15 residues in the CDR3. Sequencing input: memory CD4+ T cells from blood. The V call is TRBV5-1, the J call TRBJ1-1; D might be TRBD1 (5 bases). The TCR comes from a female donor in good health, serving as a healthy control. CDR3 coding DNA: TGCGCCAGCAGCGTTCAGGGAGTTAAGCACACTGAAGCTTTCTTT. Protein: CASSVQGVKHTEAFF.